What follows is one T cell receptor (beta chain) and its context. Its specificity is not known. The donors were members of the approximately 120-subject validation cohort (separate from the roughly 700-subject first cohort). CDR1 and CDR2 from the germline V gene are LNHNV and YYDKDF (reference sequence). V gave up 4 bases and J gave up 2 bases; unmatched junction bases: 3. The CDR3 sequence is 15 residues long. This sample was included in a study of cytomegalovirus exposure and HLA in healthy donors. Study background: Both the roughly 120 validation repertoires and the approximately 670 first-cohort repertoires used the same platform, as reported by a later analysis.

Overall study results and limits: As was reported, the classifier diagnosed cytomegalovirus status with high specificity and sensitivity. The study listed some 160 cytomegalovirus-associated TCR beta chains.

Repertoires were generated with immunoSEQ multiplex PCR, while TCRdb's copy carries only in-frame clones and drops some. Here the sample spans some 60,000 clones, 90% to 96% being singletons. The origin of this receptor is a man aged 18 to 29 in good health and CMV-seronegative. The material sequenced was PBMCs. This chain links TRBV15 with TRBJ2-1; TRBD1 aligns across 9 bases. CDR3 sequence reads: CATSIRQGAYNEQFF. As DNA, the CDR3 is TGTGCCACCAGCATCAGACAGGGGGCCTACAATGAGCAGTTCTTC. Full variable domain (remainder filled in from reference TRBV15 and TRBJ2-1): DAMVIQNPRYQVTQFGKPVTLSCSQTLNHNVMYWYQQKSSQAPKLLFHYYDKDFNNEADTPDNFQSRRPNTSFCFLDIRSPGLGDTAMYLCATSIRQGAYNEQFFGPGTRLTVL.